This T cell receptor (beta chain) was sequenced for a study of blood T cell repertoires in COVID-19. The overall study: The United States, Italy and Spain were the sources of the acute and convalescent COVID-19 samples.

V was clipped by 8 bases and J by 0 bases, with 18 bases between them. This CDR3 comprises 17 residues. Germline assignment: CDR1 SGHRS and CDR2 YFSETQ. Generated by immunoSEQ multiplex PCR, the TCRdb table keeps only in-frame clones and is missing some. The sample holds some 230,000 clones, around four fifths seen once. The clonotype originates from a woman aged 55-69 years who had recovered from COVID-19. The sequenced sample consisted of peripheral blood. The genes are TRBV5-1 and TRBJ2-6, with a tentative D call TRBD1 (5 bases). CDR3: CASQGGTGYSGANVLTF. CDR3 in DNA: TGCGCCAGTCAAGGTGGAACAGGCTACTCTGGGGCCAACGTCCTGACTTTC.